The TCR beta chain under discussion was sequenced for a study of T-cell reconstitution after alpha-beta-depleted transplantation in children. The germline CDR1 and CDR2 sequences are MNHNS and SASEGT. After removal of 7 bases from V and 2 bases from J, the junction contained 5 bases not matched to a gene. This CDR3 is built from 14 residues. Regarding the study as a whole: Newly produced T cells mostly provided counts and TCRbeta diversity after one year, as hyperexpanded clones declined. Alpha-beta T cells about two months after transplant reportedly derived from several hundred expanded graft clones.

Worth noting for this clonotype: Its antigen is still unknown.

Construction of the TCRbeta library involved unique molecular identifiers. TCRdb reprocessed the PCR reads with MiXCR, giving one entry per CDR3 protein. The table lists 700,000 to 950,000 distinct CDR3 sequences, less than 20% of them singletons, with approximately 5% in the top ten. V is TRBV6-1 and J is TRBJ2-7; 10 bases align to TRBD1. This specimen consisted of PBMCs, mostly from graft donor cells, obtained 360 days after TCRalphabeta/CD19-depleted stem cell transplant. This clonotype was sampled from a male patient between 5 and 17 years old who had a stem cell transplant for acute lymphoblastic leukemia, so the T cells may come from the graft donor. The CDR3 DNA is TGTGCCAGCAATCGGGACAGGGGTACCTACGAGCAGTACTTC. As protein: CASNRDRGTYEQYF.